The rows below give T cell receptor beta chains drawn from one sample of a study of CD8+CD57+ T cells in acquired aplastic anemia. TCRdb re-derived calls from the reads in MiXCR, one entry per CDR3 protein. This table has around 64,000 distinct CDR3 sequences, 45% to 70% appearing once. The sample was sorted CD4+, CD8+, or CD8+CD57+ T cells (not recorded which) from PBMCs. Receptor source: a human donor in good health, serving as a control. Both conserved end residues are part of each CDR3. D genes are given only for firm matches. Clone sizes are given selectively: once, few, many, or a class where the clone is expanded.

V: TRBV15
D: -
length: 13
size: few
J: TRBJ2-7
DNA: TGTGCCACCAGCAGAGGCCGCTCCTACGAGCAGTACTTC
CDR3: CATSRGRSYEQYF

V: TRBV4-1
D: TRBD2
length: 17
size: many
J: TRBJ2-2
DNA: TGCGCCAGCAGCCAAGTTACAAGCGGGGTGAACACCGGGGAGCTGTTTTTT
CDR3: CASSQVTSGVNTGELFF

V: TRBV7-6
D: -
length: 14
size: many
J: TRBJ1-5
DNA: TGTGCCAGCAGCTTAGCAGGGAGTCATCAGCCCCAGCATTTT
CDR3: CASSLAGSHQPQHF

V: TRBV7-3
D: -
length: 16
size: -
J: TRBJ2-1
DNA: TGTGCCAGCAGCTCGGCCTCCGCGTCGTCCTACAATGAGCAGTTCTTC
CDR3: CASSSASASSYNEQFF

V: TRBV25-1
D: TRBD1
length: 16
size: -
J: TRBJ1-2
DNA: TGTGCCAGCAGCCTTTCTCCAGGGGGCAGTAACTATGGCTACACCTTC
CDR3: CASSLSPGGSNYGYTF

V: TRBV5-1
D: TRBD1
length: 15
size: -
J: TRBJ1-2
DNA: TGCGCCAGCAGCTTGACTGGACAGGGGGCAAGTGGCTACACCTTC
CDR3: CASSLTGQGASGYTF

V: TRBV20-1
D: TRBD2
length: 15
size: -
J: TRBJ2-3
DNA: TGCAGTGCTCCCCCCGGGGGGGCATACACAGATACGCAGTATTTT
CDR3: CSAPPGGAYTDTQYF

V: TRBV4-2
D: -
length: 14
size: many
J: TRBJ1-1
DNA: TGTGCCAGCAGCCGGGGAGGGGTGAACACTGAAGCTTTCTTT
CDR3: CASSRGGVNTEAFF

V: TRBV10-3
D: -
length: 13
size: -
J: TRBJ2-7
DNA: TGTGCCATCAGTGATGGGGGTTCCTACGAGCAGTACTTC
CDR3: CAISDGGSYEQYF

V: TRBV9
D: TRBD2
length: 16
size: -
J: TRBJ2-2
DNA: TGTGCCAGCAGGGCTGGACTAGCGGTGAACACCGGGGAGCTGTTTTTT
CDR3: CASRAGLAVNTGELFF